Below, 12 T cell receptor beta chains from the same sample are listed, as sequenced in a study of blood T cell repertoires in COVID-19. The repertoire was sequenced with immunoSEQ multiplex PCR; TCRdb's copy has only in-frame clones and lacks some. The sample carries 330,000 or so clones, about 90% recorded once. Sequenced sample: PBMCs or T cells enriched from blood (not recorded which). The origin of the receptors is a man aged 35 to 55 in a cohort exposed to, infected with or recovered from COVID-19 (not recorded which).

About this clone: The sample carries other DNA sequences with the same CDR3. The rearrangement uses TRBV28 and TRBJ2-1; D is unclear. This CDR3 has 12 amino acids. CDR1 and CDR2 (germline): MDHEN, SYDVKM. Trimming shortened V by 2 bases and J by 7 bases, and 6 bases separated the two germline ends. In nucleotides, the CDR3 is TGTGCCAGCAGTTTACGAGGAAATGAGCAGTTCTTC. Translation: CASSLRGNEQFF.

Turning to this clone: Additional DNA sequences in this sample encode the identical CDR3. The chain recombines TRBV5-1 with TRBJ2-7, with 13 bases fitting TRBD2. V shed 4 bases and J 6 bases; nucleotides not matched to a gene: 7. From germline, CDR1 is SGHRS and CDR2 YFSETQ. The CDR3 covers 15 residues. The DNA for the CDR3 is TGCGCCAGCAGCCCAGGACTAGCGGGGGCCTCCGAGCAGTACTTC. Protein sequence: CASSPGLAGASEQYF.

The chain recombines TRBV4-1 with TRBJ1-5, with TRBD1 matching over 7 bases. Germline V CDR1 and CDR2: MGHRA, YSYEKL. The CDR3 has 16 residues. V dropped 0 bases and J dropped 3; count of bases not matched to a gene: 5. Here the CDR3 reads CASSQDRTGSNQPQHF. CDR3 nucleotides: TGCGCCAGCAGCCAAGACCGGACAGGTTCCAATCAGCCCCAGCATTTT.

This chain joins TRBV3-1 (or the pseudogene TRBV3-2) and TRBJ1-1; D is uncertain. V dropped 0 bases and J dropped 11 bases, with 13 bases sitting between them. The CDR3 loop spans 13 amino acids. The germline gives CDR1 LGHDT, CDR2 YNNKEL (reference sequence). CDR3 bases: TGTGCCAGCAGCCAAGATCGACACGGATGGGCTTTCTTT. This codes for CASSQDRHGWAFF.

In this sample, this clone turned up once. The chain joins TRBV30 to TRBJ1-2; the match to TRBD1 covers 8 bases. The germline gives CDR1 GTSNPN, CDR2 SVGIG (reference sequence). The ends lost 1 base at V and 4 bases at J; junction bases unmatched: 8. The CDR3 contains 15 residues. CDR3 sequence: CAWSAGQVRGYGYTF. The DNA for the CDR3 is TGTGCCTGGAGTGCGGGACAGGTTCGCGGCTATGGCTACACCTTC.

V and J are TRBV15 and TRBJ2-1, with 13 positions matching TRBD2. The junction had 5 bases not matched to a gene; V was cut back by 7 bases and J by 5 bases. Germline V gene data show CDR1 as LNHNV and CDR2 as YYDKDF (reference sequence). The CDR3 spans 15 residues. The CDR3 DNA is TGTGCCACCAAAACGGGACTAGCGGGAAACAATGAGCAGTTCTTC. Amino acids: CATKTGLAGNNEQFF.

This chain's CDR3 is CASSLFSVAYSGANVLTF. CDR3 in DNA: TGTGCCAGCAGTTTATTTTCGGTCGCCTACTCTGGGGCCAACGTCCTGACTTTC. J is TRBJ2-6 and V is TRBV27; D not certain. V lost 1 base and J 0 bases, leaving 13 bases between the germline ends. The CDR3 sequence is 18 residues long. The germline CDR1 and CDR2 sequences are MNHEY and SMNVEV (reference sequence).

This chain joins TRBV9 and TRBJ2-5, with 9 bases that match TRBD2. Looked up from germline, CDR1 is SGDLS and CDR2 is YYNGEE. The V gene end was trimmed by 0 bases and the J gene end by 5 bases; junction bases not matched to a gene: 8. This CDR3 comprises 16 residues. CDR3 DNA: TGTGCCAGCAGCGTAGGGGGTAGCGGGAGTGTGGAGACCCAGTACTTC. Translating gives CASSVGGSGSVETQYF.

CDR3 sequence: CASITDRGTEAFF. CDR3 sequence (DNA): TGTGCCAGCATCACGGACAGGGGGACTGAAGCTTTCTTT. This chain uses TRBV2 with TRBJ1-1, with TRBD1 identical over 10 bases. CDR1 and CDR2 from the germline V gene are SNHLY and FYNNEI. The CDR3 is made up of 13 amino acids. V gave up 7 bases and J gave up 5 bases; unmatched junction bases: 4.

The chain is built from TRBV2 and TRBJ2-4; 12 positions match TRBD2. The ends lost 5 bases at V and 6 bases at J; junction bases unmatched: 8. The CDR3 is 16 amino acids. CDR1 and CDR2 from the germline V gene are SNHLY and FYNNEI. DNA of the CDR3: TGTGCCAGCAGTCTGACTAGCGGGAGATCTGGAAACATTCAGTACTTC. It codes for CASSLTSGRSGNIQYF.

The chain uses TRBV28 and TRBJ2-5, with 7 bases identical to TRBD2. Germline V gene data show CDR1 as MDHEN and CDR2 as SYDVKM. The CDR3 runs to 14 residues. With 5 bases clipped from V and 5 bases from J, the junction kept 8 bases outside the gene matches. This CDR3 is CASSPLGAGETQYF. The CDR3 region has the DNA TGTGCCAGCAGTCCTCTAGGAGCGGGGGAGACCCAGTACTTC.

The CDR3 protein is CASSEGQGETDTQYF. Written as DNA, the CDR3 is TGTGCCAGCAGTGAGGGACAGGGGGAGACAGATACGCAGTATTTT. The rearrangement joins TRBV6-1 to TRBJ2-3, with 11 nucleotides matching TRBD1. CDR3 size: 15 residues. V was pared by 3 bases and J by 3 bases, with 2 bases of the junction left unmatched. Germline CDR1 MNHNS, CDR2 SASEGT.